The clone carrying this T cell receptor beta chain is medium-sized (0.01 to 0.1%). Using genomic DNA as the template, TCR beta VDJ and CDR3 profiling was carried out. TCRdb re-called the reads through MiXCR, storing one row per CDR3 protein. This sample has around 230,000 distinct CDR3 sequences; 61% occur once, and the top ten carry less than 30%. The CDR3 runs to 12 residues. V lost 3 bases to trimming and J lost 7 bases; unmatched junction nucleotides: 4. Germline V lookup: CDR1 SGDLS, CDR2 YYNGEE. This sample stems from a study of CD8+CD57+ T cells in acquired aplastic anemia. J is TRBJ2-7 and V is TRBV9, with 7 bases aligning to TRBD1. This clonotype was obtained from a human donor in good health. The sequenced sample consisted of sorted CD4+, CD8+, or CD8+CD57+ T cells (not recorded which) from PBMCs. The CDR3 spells CASSATGVEQYF. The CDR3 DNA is TGTGCCAGCAGCGCCACAGGGGTTGAGCAGTACTTC.